These T cell receptor beta chains were read from a single sample in a study of OX40 agonist ivuxolimab in advanced cancers. The protocol was immunoSEQ multiplex PCR, while the TCRdb copy is restricted to in-frame clones and leaves out a portion. The sample includes 35,000 to 45,000 clones, more than 80% of them seen just once. The material was CD4+ or CD8+ T cells sorted from blood, obtained in a trial of the OX40 agonist ivuxolimab. Every receptor here comes from an adult with an advanced solid tumor such as melanoma, head and neck, liver or kidney cancer. The CDR3 runs from the conserved cysteine through the conserved F or W. D genes are given only for firm matches. The size field is filled for only some rows; it gives once, few, many or a size class.

D	V	size	J	CDR3	DNA
NA	TRBV7-9	NA	TRBJ2-1	CASSLGSLAHDEQFF	TGTGCCAGCAGCTTGGGGTCCCTAGCGCATGATGAGCAGTTCTTC
NA	TRBV4-1	NA	TRBJ1-5	CASSPRGGNQPQHF	TGCGCCAGCAGCCCGCGAGGGGGCAATCAGCCCCAGCATTTT
NA	TRBV4-2	NA	TRBJ2-1	CASSQDRTNEQFF	TGTGCCAGCAGCCAAGATCGAACCAATGAGCAGTTCTTC
TRBD1	TRBV6-1	once	TRBJ2-7	CASRDTDRGGYEQYF	TGTGCCAGCAGAGACACTGACAGGGGTGGCTACGAGCAGTACTTC
TRBD2	TRBV18	NA	TRBJ2-5	CASSPSGGPEETQYF	TGTGCCAGCTCACCGAGCGGGGGACCAGAAGAGACCCAGTACTTC
NA	TRBV5-1	NA	TRBJ2-1	CASSLALGTYNEQFF	TGCGCCAGCAGCTTGGCCCTGGGGACCTACAATGAGCAGTTCTTC
TRBD1	TRBV7-2	NA	TRBJ1-5	CASSPDRGQPQHF	TGTGCCAGCAGCCCGGACAGGGGTCAGCCCCAGCATTTT
TRBD2	TRBV6-1	NA	TRBJ2-1	CASTGLAGNYNEQFF	TGTGCCAGCACCGGTCTAGCGGGAAATTACAATGAGCAGTTCTTC
NA	TRBV14	NA	TRBJ2-1	CASSLRNEQFF	TGTGCCAGCAGCTTAAGAAATGAGCAGTTCTTC
TRBD1	TRBV2	NA	TRBJ2-1	CAAGQVYNEQFF	TGTGCCGCGGGACAGGTATACAATGAGCAGTTCTTC
NA	TRBV7-3	NA	TRBJ1-1	CASSFYRETEAFF	TGTGCCAGCAGCTTTTACAGGGAGACTGAAGCTTTCTTT
NA	TRBV10-1	few	TRBJ1-1	CASSEDSSMNTEAFF	TGCGCCAGCAGTGAAGACAGCTCCATGAACACTGAAGCTTTCTTT
NA	TRBV6-5	NA	TRBJ1-1	CASSGLTANTEAFF	TGTGCCAGCAGCGGATTGACAGCGAACACTGAAGCTTTCTTT
TRBD2	TRBV14	NA	TRBJ2-1	CASSQQLAGNEQFF	TGTGCCAGCAGCCAACAATTAGCGGGCAATGAGCAGTTCTTC
NA	TRBV12-5	once	TRBJ1-4	CASGPGGPRRGNEKLFF	TGTGCTAGTGGTCCTGGAGGGCCGCGAAGGGGGAATGAAAAACTGTTTTTT
NA	TRBV2	NA	TRBJ2-2	CASRREDRNTGELFF	TGTGCCAGCAGGAGGGAGGACAGGAACACCGGGGAGCTGTTTTTT
TRBD2	TRBV18	NA	TRBJ2-1	CASSPGLAGEQFF	TGTGCCAGCTCACCGGGACTAGCAGGAGAGCAGTTCTTC
TRBD2	TRBV19	NA	TRBJ2-4	CASSEGGLLFKNIQYF	TGTGCCAGTAGTGAGGGAGGGTTACTATTCAAAAACATTCAGTACTTC
NA	TRBV27	NA	TRBJ1-1	CASSLSEGMTEAFF	TGTGCCAGCAGTTTATCGGAGGGAATGACTGAAGCTTTCTTT
TRBD2	TRBV28	NA	TRBJ2-5	CASISAGGGETQYF	TGTGCCAGCATCTCGGCGGGGGGCGGGGAGACCCAGTACTTC
NA	TRBV5-4	NA	TRBJ2-5	CASSLVAQQETQYF	TGTGCCAGCAGCTTGGTGGCCCAACAAGAGACCCAGTACTTC
NA	TRBV28	NA	TRBJ1-2	CASSLELGHYGYTF	TGTGCCAGCAGTTTGGAGCTTGGGCACTATGGCTACACCTTC
NA	TRBV7-8	NA	TRBJ1-5	CASSGGGLDQPQHF	TGTGCCAGCAGCGGGGGGGGATTAGATCAGCCCCAGCATTTT
TRBD2	TRBV7-3	few	TRBJ2-1	CASSPGTSRYNEQFF	TGTGCCAGCAGCCCCGGGACTAGTCGTTACAATGAGCAGTTCTTC
NA	TRBV5-4	NA	TRBJ2-5	CASSNDPREETRYF	TGTGCCAGCAGCAACGACCCCAGGGAAGAGACCCGGTACTTC
NA	TRBV11-2	NA	TRBJ2-7	CASSLVQGNHEQYF	TGTGCCAGCAGCCTAGTCCAGGGGAACCACGAGCAGTACTTC